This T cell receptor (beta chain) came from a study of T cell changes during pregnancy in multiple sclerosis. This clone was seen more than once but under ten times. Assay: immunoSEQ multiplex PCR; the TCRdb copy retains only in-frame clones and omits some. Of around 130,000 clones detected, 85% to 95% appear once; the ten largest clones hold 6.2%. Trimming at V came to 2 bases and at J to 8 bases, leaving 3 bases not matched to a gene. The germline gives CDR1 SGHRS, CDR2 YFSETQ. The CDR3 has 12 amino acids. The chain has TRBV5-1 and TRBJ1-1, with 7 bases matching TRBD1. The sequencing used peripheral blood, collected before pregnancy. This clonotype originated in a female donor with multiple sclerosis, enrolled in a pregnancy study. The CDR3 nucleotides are TGCGCCAGCAGCTTAGACAGGGTAGAAGCTTTCTTT. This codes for CASSLDRVEAFF.